These 23 T cell receptor beta chains were all obtained from the same sample, sequenced in a study of T cells in Graves' hyperthyroidism and ophthalmopathy. RNA transcripts yielded amplified TCR beta CDR3 regions. When the TCR CDR3 underwent first-round RT-PCR, the HTBI primer set was used. From the multiplex PCR reads, TCRdb called clonotypes with MiXCR, one entry per CDR3 protein. Of about 59,000 distinct CDR3 sequences listed, roughly half were seen once; the top ten hold 2.5% to 3.5%. The material sequenced was blood. These TCRs come from an older woman with Graves' ophthalmopathy.

The chain carries TRBV10-1 and TRBJ2-1; weak D call: TRBD1 (6 bases). Germline assignment: CDR1 WNHNN and CDR2 SYGVQD (reference sequence). V lost 2 bases, J lost 8 bases, and 10 bases lay in between. The CDR3 has 13 amino acids. DNA for the CDR3: TGCGCCAGCAGTGAGGGGGGCAGGGATGAGCAGTTCTTC. Residues: CASSEGGRDEQFF.

This clonotype showed up many times. The V and J genes are TRBV20-1 and TRBJ2-7; tentatively, D is TRBD2 (7 bases). The germline V gene has CDR1 DFQATT and CDR2 SNEGSKA (reference sequence). This CDR3 has 12 amino acids. V lost 6 bases and J lost 7, with 16 bases in between. The DNA for the CDR3 is TGCAGTGCGGAGGGGGGGCCGGTTGAGCAGTACTTC. It is translated as CSAEGGPVEQYF.

This clonotype was picked up one time. In nucleotides, the CDR3 is TGCAGTGCCAGATTAGCAGGGGATTTTGAGACCCAGTACTTC. This sequence encodes CSARLAGDFETQYF. The chain recombines TRBV20-1 with TRBJ2-5; tentative D call: TRBD1 (6 bases). Germline CDR1 and CDR2: DFQATT and SNEGSKA (reference sequence). V lost 6 bases, J lost 5 bases, and 19 bases lay in between. The CDR3 totals 14 residues.

This chain connects TRBV25-1 to TRBJ1-5; 7 bases agree with TRBD1. The germline gives CDR1 MGHDK, CDR2 SYGVNS. The CDR3 has 11 amino acids. Written as DNA, the CDR3 is TGTGCGCAGGGGGTAAATCAGCCCCAGCATTTT. It specifies CAQGVNQPQHF.

In this sample, this clonotype turned up many times. The V call is TRBV6-4, the J call TRBJ2-3; 9 bases agree with TRBD2. V shed 3 bases and J 2 bases; nucleotides not matched to a gene: 3. This CDR3 region has 15 residues. Germline V lookup: CDR1 MRHNA, CDR2 SNTAGT. DNA for the CDR3: TGTGCCAGCAGTGAGGGCGGGGGGGCCACAGATACGCAGTATTTT. Translated: CASSEGGGATDTQYF.

This clonotype was observed at least ten times. The rearrangement uses TRBV20-1 and TRBJ2-3; TRBD2 matches 11 bases. Germline V CDR1 and CDR2: DFQATT, SNEGSKA (reference sequence). The junction had 5 bases not matched to a gene; V was cut back by 5 bases and J by 1 base. CDR3 length equals 15 residues. The CDR3 is CSADSGGARTDTQYF. CDR3 bases: TGCAGTGCTGATAGCGGGGGGGCCCGCACAGATACGCAGTATTTT.

Comment on this clonotype: Its ends do not fully match the called genes, so a read error is possible. This chain connects TRBV7-2 to TRBJ2-6; D may correspond to TRBD1 or TRBD2 (6 bases each). The germline CDR1 and CDR2 sequences are SGHTA and FQGNSA. This CDR3 is built from 17 residues. This chain's CDR3 is CASSFVFGGSGANVLAF. CDR3 bases: TGTGCCAGCAGTTTCGTTTTCGGGGGCTCTGGGGCCAACGTCCTGGCTTTC.

A word on this clonotype: It may be a read error: a sequence one base away is much more abundant. This rearrangement joins TRBV5-6 to TRBJ2-5, with TRBD1 matching over 11 bases. Germline V gene sequence: CDR1 SGHDT, CDR2 YYEEEE. The CDR3 has 17 residues. V lost 0 bases to trimming and J lost 4 bases; unmatched junction nucleotides: 8. The CDR3 coding sequence is TGTGCCAGCAGCTTGGAGGGACAGGGGGGTTTTCGAGAGACCCAGTACTTC. Translated: CASSLEGQGGFRETQYF.

Many counts were recorded for this clonotype. The V and J genes are TRBV5-6 and TRBJ1-2; 9 bases map to TRBD1. Germline trimming cut 4 bases from V and 7 bases from J; bases unmatched to any gene: 14. Germline V gene data show CDR1 as SGHDT and CDR2 as YYEEEE. The CDR3 contains 16 residues. CDR3 amino acids: CASSRPGQGKVAGYTF. The CDR3 DNA is TGTGCCAGCAGCCGGCCGGGACAGGGAAAGGTGGCTGGCTACACCTTC.

The chain uses TRBV20-1 and TRBJ2-1; TRBD2 aligns across 9 bases. The trim removed 7 bases at V and 5 bases at J, leaving 3 bases unmatched. The CDR3 is 12 residues long. Germline V gives CDR1 DFQATT, CDR2 SNEGSKA (reference sequence). CDR3 coding DNA: TGCAGTGGACTAGCGGACCACAATGAGCAGTTCTTC. Protein: CSGLADHNEQFF.

This chain connects TRBV19 to TRBJ2-7; D is perhaps TRBD1 (7 bases). This CDR3 has 14 amino acids. Trimming took off 4 bases at V and 6 bases at J, with 16 bases between the two ends. Germline CDR1 is LNHDA and CDR2 is SQIVND (reference sequence). Here the CDR3 reads CASSTDREVGEQYF. CDR3 bases: TGTGCCAGTAGTACCGACAGGGAGGTGGGCGAGCAGTACTTC. Together with reference TRBV19 and TRBJ2-7, the CDR3 gives the full variable domain: DGGITQSPKYLFRKEGQNVTLSCEQNLNHDAMYWYRQDPGQGLRLIYYSQIVNDFQKGDIAEGYSVSREKKESFPLTVTSAQKNPTAFYLCASSTDREVGEQYFGPGTRLTVT.

In its sample, this clonotype was seen many times. The J gene is TRBJ2-3, the V gene TRBV29-1; 14 bases match TRBD2. Germline V gene data show CDR1 as SQVTM and CDR2 as ANQGSEA. This CDR3 contains 17 residues. With 5 bases clipped from V and 1 base from J, the junction kept 8 bases outside the gene matches. CDR3 sequence: CSVPTSGRARGTDTQYF. The CDR3 DNA sequence: TGCAGCGTTCCGACTAGCGGGAGGGCCAGGGGCACAGATACGCAGTATTTT.

This rearrangement joins TRBV12-5 to TRBJ2-5; maybe TRBD2 (5 bases). Germline CDR1 and CDR2: LGHNT and FRNRAP. The V end lost 3 bases, the J end lost 5 bases, and 10 bases lay between the germline ends. The CDR3 is 13 residues long. The CDR3 spells CASGFASRETQYF. The CDR3 DNA reads as TGTGCTAGTGGTTTCGCTAGCAGGGAGACCCAGTACTTC.

This clonotype has ten or more counts. V gene TRBV12-3 or TRBV12-4 combines with J gene TRBJ1-2, with a tentative D call TRBD1 (5 bases). CDR3 size: 15 residues. With 1 base removed from V and 0 bases from J, the gap between germline ends came to 9 bases. CDR3 sequence reads: CASSLGQGTNYGYTF. The CDR3 DNA reads TGTGCCAGCAGTTTAGGGCAGGGAACTAACTATGGCTACACCTTC.

This clonotype showed up many times. The chain recombines TRBV6-4 with TRBJ1-2; D is unresolved. V was pared by 9 bases and J by 5 bases, with 16 bases between. Germline V gives CDR1 MRHNA, CDR2 SNTAGT. This CDR3 is built from 13 residues. CDR3 protein: CARWVGPSYGYTF. The CDR3 DNA is TGTGCCAGGTGGGTCGGACCTTCATATGGCTACACCTTC.

This chain joins TRBV25-1 and TRBJ2-2; D call uncertain. CDR1 is MGHDK and CDR2 is SYGVNS in the germline V gene. Deletions cut 8 bases from V and 0 bases from J, with 4 bases between. The CDR3 consists of 12 residues. The CDR3 nucleotides are TGTGCCAGCTGTGCGAACACCGGGGAGCTGTTTTTT. Its protein product is CASCANTGELFF.

This clonotype was picked up many times. The rearrangement joins TRBV20-1 to TRBJ1-6; D gene unclear. The CDR3 has 15 amino acids. Per germline, CDR1 DFQATT and CDR2 SNEGSKA (reference sequence). Trimming shortened V by 0 bases and J by 7 bases, and 13 bases separated the two germline ends. This CDR3 is CSARDRRQKNSPLHF. The CDR3 DNA sequence: TGCAGTGCTAGAGATCGTCGTCAGAAAAATTCACCCCTCCACTTT.

The chain recombines TRBV7-3 with TRBJ2-7; TRBD1 aligns across 7 bases. This CDR3 contains 17 residues. With V trimmed by 5 bases and J by 2 bases, 15 bases remained unmatched. Germline assignment: CDR1 SGHTA and CDR2 FQGTGA. CDR3 in amino acids: CASSLVRWGRGTYEQYF. The CDR3 nucleotides read TGTGCCAGCAGCCTTGTTCGGTGGGGCAGGGGGACCTACGAGCAGTACTTC.

This clonotype was observed once. An end of the junction differs from the germline gene, which may be a read error. The chain couples TRBV7-9 to TRBJ2-1, with 12 nucleotides matching TRBD2. Germline-derived CDR1 and CDR2 are SEHNR and FQNEAQ (reference sequence). The length of the CDR3 is 14 residues. CDR3 DNA sequence: TGTGCCAGCAGCCTAGCGGGAGGGGCCAATGAGCAGTTCTTC. Encoded protein: CASSLAGGANEQFF.

This clonotype was counted a single time. The chain combines TRBV7-9 with TRBJ2-1; 12 bases are a match to TRBD2. Germline CDR1 is SEHNR and CDR2 is FQNEAQ (reference sequence). Losses at the gene ends were 5 bases for V and 9 bases for J; bases not matched to a gene: 5. This CDR3 contains 14 residues. As DNA, the CDR3 is TGTGCCAGCAGCCGGAGACTAGCGGGAGTTGAGCAGTTCTTC. It yields the protein CASSRRLAGVEQFF.

Details on this clonotype: At one boundary the junction diverges from the germline segment, which might be a read error. The J gene is TRBJ2-6, the V gene TRBV20-1; D uncertain. Per germline, CDR1 DFQATT and CDR2 SNEGSKA (reference sequence). The CDR3 sequence is 18 residues long. CDR3: CSARPRIKGYSEANVLTF. In nucleotides, the CDR3 is TGCAGTGCTAGACCAAGGATAAAGGGCTACTCTGAGGCCAACGTCCTGACTTTC.

The rearrangement links TRBV7-2 to TRBJ2-7; D not resolved. The CDR3 spans 12 residues. V lost 3 bases, J lost 6 bases, and 9 bases lay in between. Germline loops: CDR1 SGHTA, CDR2 FQGNSA. CDR3 DNA sequence: TGTGCCAGCAGCTTGGCCCCCAGCGAGCAGTACTTC. Translated: CASSLAPSEQYF.

The gene calls are TRBV20-1 and TRBJ2-1, with no clear D. The CDR3 totals 9 residues. V was trimmed by 3 bases and J by 8 bases, leaving 2 bases between them. Germline-derived CDR1 and CDR2 are DFQATT and SNEGSKA (reference sequence). CDR3 DNA sequence: TGCAGTGCTAGCCATGAGCAGTTCTTC. Translated, it gives CSASHEQFF.